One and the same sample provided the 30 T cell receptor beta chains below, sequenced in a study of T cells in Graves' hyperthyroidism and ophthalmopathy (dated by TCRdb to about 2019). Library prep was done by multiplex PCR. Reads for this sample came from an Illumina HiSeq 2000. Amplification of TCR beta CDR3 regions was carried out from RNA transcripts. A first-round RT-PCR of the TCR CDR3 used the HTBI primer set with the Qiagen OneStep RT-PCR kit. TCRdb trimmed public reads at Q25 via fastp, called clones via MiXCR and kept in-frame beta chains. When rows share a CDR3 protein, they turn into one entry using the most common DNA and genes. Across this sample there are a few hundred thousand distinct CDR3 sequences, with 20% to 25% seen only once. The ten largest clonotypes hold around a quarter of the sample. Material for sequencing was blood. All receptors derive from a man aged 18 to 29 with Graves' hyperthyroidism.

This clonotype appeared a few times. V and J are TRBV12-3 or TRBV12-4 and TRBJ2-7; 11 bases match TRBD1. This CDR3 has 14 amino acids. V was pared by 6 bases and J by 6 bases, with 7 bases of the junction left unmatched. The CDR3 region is CASRRDRGASEQYF. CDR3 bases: TGTGCCAGCAGACGGGACAGGGGGGCATCCGAGCAGTACTTC.

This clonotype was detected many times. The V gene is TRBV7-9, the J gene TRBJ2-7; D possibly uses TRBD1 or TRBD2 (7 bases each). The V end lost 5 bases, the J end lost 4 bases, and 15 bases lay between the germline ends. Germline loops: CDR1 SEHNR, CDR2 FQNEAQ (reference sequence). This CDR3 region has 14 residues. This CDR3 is CASSPPRGGYEQYF. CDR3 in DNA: TGTGCCAGCAGCCCTCCCAGGGGGGGGTACGAGCAGTACTTC. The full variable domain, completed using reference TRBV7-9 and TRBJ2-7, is DTGVSQNPRHKITKRGQNVTFRCDPISEHNRLYWYRQTLGQGPEFLTYFQNEAQLEKSRLLSDRFSAERPKGSFSTLEIQRTEQGDSAMYLCASSPPRGGYEQYFGPGTRLTVT.

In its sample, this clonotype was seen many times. The CDR3 here is CASSLGRETQYF. CDR3 DNA: TGTGCCAGCAGTTTAGGGCGAGAGACCCAGTACTTC. The chain uses TRBV12-3 or TRBV12-4 and TRBJ2-5; D is uncertain. Trimming cost V 1 base and J 4 bases, with 4 bases left between them. The CDR3 covers 12 residues.

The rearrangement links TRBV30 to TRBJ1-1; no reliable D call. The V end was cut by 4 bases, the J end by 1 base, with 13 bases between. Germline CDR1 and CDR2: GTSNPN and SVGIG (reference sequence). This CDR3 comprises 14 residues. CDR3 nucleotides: TGTGCCTGGACTCGGCGACCGCAGAACACTGAAGCTTTCTTT. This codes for CAWTRRPQNTEAFF.

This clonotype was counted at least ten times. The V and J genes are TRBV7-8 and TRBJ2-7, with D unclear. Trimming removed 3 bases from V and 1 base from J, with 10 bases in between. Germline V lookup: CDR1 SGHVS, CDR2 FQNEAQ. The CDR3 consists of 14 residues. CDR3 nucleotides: TGTGCCAGCAGCTTCGGCCGGCTTTCCTACGAGCAGTACTTC. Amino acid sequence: CASSFGRLSYEQYF.

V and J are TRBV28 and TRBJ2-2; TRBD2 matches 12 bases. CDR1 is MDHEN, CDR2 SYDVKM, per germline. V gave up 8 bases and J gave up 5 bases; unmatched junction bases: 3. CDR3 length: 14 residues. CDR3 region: CASAGLAGTGELFF. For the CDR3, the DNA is TGTGCCAGCGCGGGACTAGCGGGTACCGGGGAGCTGTTTTTT.

The CDR3 nucleotides read TGTGCCAGCAGCTTAGATAGCGGACAGTTAGTCCCCTACGAGCAGTACTTC. It codes for CASSLDSGQLVPYEQYF. This sequence joins TRBV11-2 and TRBJ2-7, with D tentatively TRBD1 or TRBD2 (6 bases each). The V end lost 0 bases, the J end lost 2 bases, and 17 bases lay between the germline ends. This CDR3 has 17 residues. Germline V gene sequence: CDR1 SGHAT, CDR2 FQNNGV.

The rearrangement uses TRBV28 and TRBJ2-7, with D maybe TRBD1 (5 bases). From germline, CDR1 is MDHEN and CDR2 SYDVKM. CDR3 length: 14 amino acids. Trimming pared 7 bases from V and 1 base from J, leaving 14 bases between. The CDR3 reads CASKRGGESYEQYF. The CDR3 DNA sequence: TGTGCCAGCAAAAGGGGTGGAGAGTCCTACGAGCAGTACTTC. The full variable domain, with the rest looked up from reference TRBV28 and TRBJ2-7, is DVKVTQSSRYLVKRTGEKVFLECVQDMDHENMFWYRQDPGLGLRLIYFSYDVKMKEKGDIPEGYSVSREKKERFSLILESASTNQTSMYLCASKRGGESYEQYFGPGTRLTVT.

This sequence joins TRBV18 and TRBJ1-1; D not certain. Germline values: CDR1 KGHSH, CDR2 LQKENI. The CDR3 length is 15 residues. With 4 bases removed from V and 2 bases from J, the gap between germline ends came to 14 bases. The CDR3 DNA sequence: TGTGCCAGCTCACGCACCCGGGATACCAACACTGAAGCTTTCTTT. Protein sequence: CASSRTRDTNTEAFF.

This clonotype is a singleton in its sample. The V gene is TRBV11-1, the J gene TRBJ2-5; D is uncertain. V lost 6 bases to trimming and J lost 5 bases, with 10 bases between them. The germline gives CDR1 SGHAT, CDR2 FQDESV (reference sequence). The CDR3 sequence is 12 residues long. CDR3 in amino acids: CASREIEETQYF. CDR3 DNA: TGTGCCAGCAGGGAGATCGAGGAGACCCAGTACTTC.

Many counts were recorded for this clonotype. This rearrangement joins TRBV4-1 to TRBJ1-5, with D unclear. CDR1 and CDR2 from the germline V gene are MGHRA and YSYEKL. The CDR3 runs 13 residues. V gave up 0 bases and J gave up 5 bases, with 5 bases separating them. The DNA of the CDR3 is TGCGCCAGCAGCCAAGATGGGGATCAGCCCCAGCATTTT. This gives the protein CASSQDGDQPQHF.

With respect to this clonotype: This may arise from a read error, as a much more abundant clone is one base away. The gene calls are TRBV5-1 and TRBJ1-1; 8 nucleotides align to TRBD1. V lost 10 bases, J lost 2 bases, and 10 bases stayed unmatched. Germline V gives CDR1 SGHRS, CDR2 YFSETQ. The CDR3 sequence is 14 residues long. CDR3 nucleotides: TGCGCCTGCAAAGGGACAGGAACTAACACTGAAGCTTTCTTT. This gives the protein CACKGTGTNTEAFF.

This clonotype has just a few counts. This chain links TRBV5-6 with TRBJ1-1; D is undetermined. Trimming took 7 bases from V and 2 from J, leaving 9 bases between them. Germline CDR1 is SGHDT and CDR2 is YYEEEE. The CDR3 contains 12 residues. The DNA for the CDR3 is TGTGCCAGCGGCTCGCTAAACACTGAAGCTTTCTTT. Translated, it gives CASGSLNTEAFF.

The CDR3 DNA reads TGTGCCAGCAGTTACTCGAATACGAGACAGGGTACGAACACTGAAGCTTTCTTT. Its protein is CASSYSNTRQGTNTEAFF. The V and J genes are TRBV6-2 or TRBV6-3 and TRBJ1-1; 7 nucleotides align to TRBD1. The CDR3 is 18 amino acids. The germline gives CDR1 MNHEY, CDR2 SVGEGT. Losses at the gene ends were 0 bases for V and 1 base for J; bases not matched to a gene: 11.

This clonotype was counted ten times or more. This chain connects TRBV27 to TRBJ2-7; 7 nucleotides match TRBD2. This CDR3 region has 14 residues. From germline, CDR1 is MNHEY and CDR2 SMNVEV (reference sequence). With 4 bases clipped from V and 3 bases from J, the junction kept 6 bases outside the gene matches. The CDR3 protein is CASSWTGGGYEQYF. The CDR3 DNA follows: TGTGCCAGCAGTTGGACTGGCGGGGGCTACGAGCAGTACTTC.

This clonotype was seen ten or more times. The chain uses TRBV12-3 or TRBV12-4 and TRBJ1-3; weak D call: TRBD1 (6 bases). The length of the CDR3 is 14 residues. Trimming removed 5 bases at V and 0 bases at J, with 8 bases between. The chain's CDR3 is CASSGGASGNTIYF. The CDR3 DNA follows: TGTGCCAGCAGTGGGGGGGCCTCTGGAAACACCATATATTTT.

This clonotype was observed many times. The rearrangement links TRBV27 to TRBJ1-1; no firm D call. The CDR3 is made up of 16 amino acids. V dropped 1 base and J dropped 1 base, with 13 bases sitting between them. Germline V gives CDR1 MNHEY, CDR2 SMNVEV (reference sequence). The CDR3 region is CASSLFGRLANTEAFF. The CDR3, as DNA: TGTGCCAGCAGTTTATTTGGGCGACTAGCGAACACTGAAGCTTTCTTT.

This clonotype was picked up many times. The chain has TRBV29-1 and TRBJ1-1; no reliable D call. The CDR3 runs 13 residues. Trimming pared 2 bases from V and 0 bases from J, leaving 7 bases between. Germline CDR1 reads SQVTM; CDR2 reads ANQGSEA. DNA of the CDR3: TGCAGCGTTGAACCGAGATTGAACACTGAAGCTTTCTTT. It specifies CSVEPRLNTEAFF.

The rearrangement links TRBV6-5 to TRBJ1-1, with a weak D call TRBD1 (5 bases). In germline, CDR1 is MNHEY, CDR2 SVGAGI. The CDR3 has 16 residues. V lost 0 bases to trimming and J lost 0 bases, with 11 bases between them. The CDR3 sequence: CASSYSVVTVNTEAFF. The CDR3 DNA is TGTGCCAGCAGTTACTCGGTCGTGACAGTGAACACTGAAGCTTTCTTT.

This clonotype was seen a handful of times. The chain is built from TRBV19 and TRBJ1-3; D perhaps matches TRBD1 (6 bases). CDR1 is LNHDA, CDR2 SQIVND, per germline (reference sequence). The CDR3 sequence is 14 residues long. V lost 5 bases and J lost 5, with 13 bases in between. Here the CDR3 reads CASSPQGYRNTIYF. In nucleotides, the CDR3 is TGTGCCAGTAGTCCACAGGGATACAGAAACACCATATATTTT. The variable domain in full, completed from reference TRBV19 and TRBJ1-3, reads DGGITQSPKYLFRKEGQNVTLSCEQNLNHDAMYWYRQDPGQGLRLIYYSQIVNDFQKGDIAEGYSVSREKKESFPLTVTSAQKNPTAFYLCASSPQGYRNTIYFGEGSWLTVV.

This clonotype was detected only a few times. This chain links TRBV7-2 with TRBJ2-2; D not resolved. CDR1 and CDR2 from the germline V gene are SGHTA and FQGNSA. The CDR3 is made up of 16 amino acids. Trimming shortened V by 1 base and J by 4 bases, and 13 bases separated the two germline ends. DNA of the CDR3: TGTGCCAGCAGCTTAGGGAGTATAGGCGGCACCGGGGAGCTGTTTTTT. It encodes CASSLGSIGGTGELFF.

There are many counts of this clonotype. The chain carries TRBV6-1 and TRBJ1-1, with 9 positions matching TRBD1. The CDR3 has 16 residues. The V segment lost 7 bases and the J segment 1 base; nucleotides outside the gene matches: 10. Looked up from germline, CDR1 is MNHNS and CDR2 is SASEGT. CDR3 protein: CASMAGQGIANTEAFF. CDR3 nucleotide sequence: TGTGCCAGCATGGCGGGACAGGGAATAGCGAACACTGAAGCTTTCTTT.

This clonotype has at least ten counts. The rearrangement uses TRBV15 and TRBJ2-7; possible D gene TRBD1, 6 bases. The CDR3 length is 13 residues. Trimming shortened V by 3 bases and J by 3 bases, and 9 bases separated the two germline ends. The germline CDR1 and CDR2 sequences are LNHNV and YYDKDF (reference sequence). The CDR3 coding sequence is TGTGCCACCAGCAGGGACAGCCTCTACGAGCAGTACTTC. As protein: CATSRDSLYEQYF. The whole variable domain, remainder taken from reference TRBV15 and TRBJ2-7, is DAMVIQNPRYQVTQFGKPVTLSCSQTLNHNVMYWYQQKSSQAPKLLFHYYDKDFNNEADTPDNFQSRRPNTSFCFLDIRSPGLGDTAMYLCATSRDSLYEQYFGPGTRLTVT.

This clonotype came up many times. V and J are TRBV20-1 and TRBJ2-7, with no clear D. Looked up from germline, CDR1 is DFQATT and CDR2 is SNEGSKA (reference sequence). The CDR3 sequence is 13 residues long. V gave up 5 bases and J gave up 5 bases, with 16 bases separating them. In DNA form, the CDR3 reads TGCAGTGCTCGAGGACGGAACCTCGACGAGCAGTACTTC. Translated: CSARGRNLDEQYF.

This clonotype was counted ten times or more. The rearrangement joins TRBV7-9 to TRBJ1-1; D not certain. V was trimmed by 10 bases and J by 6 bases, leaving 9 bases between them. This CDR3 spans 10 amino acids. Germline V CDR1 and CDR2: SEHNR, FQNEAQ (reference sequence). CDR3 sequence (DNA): TGTGCCATCGAATCCGCTGAAGCTTTCTTT. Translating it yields CAIESAEAFF.

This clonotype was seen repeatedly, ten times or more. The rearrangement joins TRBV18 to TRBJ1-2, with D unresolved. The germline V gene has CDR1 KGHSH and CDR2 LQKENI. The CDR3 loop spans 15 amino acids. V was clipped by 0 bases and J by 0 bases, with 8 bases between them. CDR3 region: CASSPPRGPNYGYTF. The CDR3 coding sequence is TGTGCCAGCTCACCACCCCGCGGACCTAACTATGGCTACACCTTC.

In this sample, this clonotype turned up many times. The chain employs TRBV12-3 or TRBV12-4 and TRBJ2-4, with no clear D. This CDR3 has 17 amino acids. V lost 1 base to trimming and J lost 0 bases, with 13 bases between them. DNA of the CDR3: TGTGCCAGCAGTTTAGTGGGCAGCTTATTAGCCAAAAACATTCAGTACTTC. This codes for CASSLVGSLLAKNIQYF.

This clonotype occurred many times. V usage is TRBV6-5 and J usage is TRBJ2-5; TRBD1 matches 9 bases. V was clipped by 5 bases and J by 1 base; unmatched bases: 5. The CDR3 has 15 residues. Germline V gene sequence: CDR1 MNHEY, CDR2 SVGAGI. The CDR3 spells CASSMDRGIQETQYF. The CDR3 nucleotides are TGTGCCAGCAGTATGGACAGGGGAATCCAAGAGACCCAGTACTTC.

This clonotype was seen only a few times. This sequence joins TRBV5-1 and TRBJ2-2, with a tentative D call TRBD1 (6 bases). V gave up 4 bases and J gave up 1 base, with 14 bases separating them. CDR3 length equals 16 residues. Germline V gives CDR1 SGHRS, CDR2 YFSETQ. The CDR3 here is CASSLFRTENTGELFF. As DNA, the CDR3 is TGCGCCAGCAGCCTGTTCCGGACAGAGAACACCGGGGAGCTGTTTTTT.

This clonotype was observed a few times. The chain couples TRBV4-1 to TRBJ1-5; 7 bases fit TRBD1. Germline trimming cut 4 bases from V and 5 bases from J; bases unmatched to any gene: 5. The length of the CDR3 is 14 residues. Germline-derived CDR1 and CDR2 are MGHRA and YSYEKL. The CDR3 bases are TGCGCCAGCAGCCGGGACAGTCTTTATCAGCCCCAGCATTTT. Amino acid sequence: CASSRDSLYQPQHF.